The clone carrying this T cell receptor (beta chain) was detected only a few times. Antigen: not known. Healthy Caucasian individuals made up all the donors. In TCRdb, the 5' RACE reads were re-called with MiXCR into one record per CDR3 protein. Of about 890,000 distinct CDR3 sequences detected, 12% appear once; the ten largest clones hold around 1.5%. The data were obtained in a study of identical twins. Germline trimming cut 2 bases from V and 3 bases from J; bases unmatched to any gene: 10. The CDR3 runs 17 residues. Germline lookup yields CDR1 SGHTA and CDR2 FQGNSA. Study-wide results and limits: Insertions ran lower in abundant cord blood beta clonotypes, though not in memory repertoires.

Another study also made use of these data, one on yellow fever vaccine responses in identical twins. This second study says: As reported, the vaccine T cell response of twins seemed partly convergent and partly personalized.

This clonotype was sampled from a woman aged 18-29 years in good health. This chain connects TRBV7-2 to TRBJ1-1; TRBD1 agrees at 9 bases. Sequenced material: PBMCs. CDR3 loop: CASSLMLLRQGDTEAFF. The CDR3 nucleotides read TGTGCCAGCAGCTTAATGTTGCTAAGACAGGGGGACACTGAAGCTTTCTTT. The entire variable domain, with the rest obtained from reference TRBV7-2 and TRBJ1-1, is as follows: GAGVSQSPSNKVTEKGKDVELRCDPISGHTALYWYRQSLGQGLEFLIYFQGNSAPDKSGLPSDRFSAERTGGSVSTLTIQRTQQEDSAVYLCASSLMLLRQGDTEAFFGQGTRLTVV.